The T cell receptor beta chain described here comes from a study of blood T cell repertoires in COVID-19. As for the study in general: The United States, Italy and Spain provided the acute and convalescent COVID-19 samples. T cells, B-cell-depleted T cells, or PBMCs supplied cDNA or gDNA.

The assay was immunoSEQ multiplex PCR, and TCRdb's table has in-frame clones only and misses some. The sample contains over 250,000 clones, 85% of which appear only once. The CDR3 has 16 amino acids. Germline V lookup: CDR1 LNHNV, CDR2 YYDKDF (reference sequence). The junction had 9 bases not matched to a gene; V was cut back by 6 bases and J by 2 bases. The origin of this receptor is a human donor in a cohort sampled during active COVID-19. This rearrangement joins TRBV15 to TRBJ2-3; TRBD2 aligns across 9 bases. Material for sequencing was peripheral blood. CDR3 region: CATRARAGGSTDTQYF. CDR3 in DNA: TGTGCCACCAGGGCAAGAGCGGGAGGTTCCACAGATACGCAGTATTTT.